This T cell receptor beta chain was obtained from a study of shared clonotypes between healthy human individuals. CDR3 length: 16 amino acids. Trimming cost V 0 bases and J 0 bases, with 11 bases left between them. Looked up from germline, CDR1 is MGHRA and CDR2 is YSYEKL. Only CD45RO-negative cells positively selected for CCR7 counted as naive CD8 cells, so terminally differentiated effector memory CD45RA+ cells were excluded. This table comes from immunoSEQ multiplex PCR, and its TCRdb copy is limited to in-frame clones, with some not included. The data show about 580,000 clones, roughly 98% seen once.

What was sequenced was naive CD8+ T cells sorted from blood. The V gene is TRBV4-1, the J gene TRBJ2-5; D uncertain. The receptor was isolated from a man aged 25 to 45 in good health. The CDR3 DNA reads TGCGCCAGCAGCCAAGATCTGGCTCGGAACCAAGAGACCCAGTACTTC. This encodes CASSQDLARNQETQYF.